Each of the 22 T cell receptor beta chains below was sequenced from the same sample in a study of blood T cell repertoires in COVID-19. Method: immunoSEQ multiplex PCR; TCRdb's copy keeps in-frame clones and lacks some. This sample yields some 33,000 clones, of which roughly 85% are seen a single time; under 7.5% belongs to the top ten. The specimen sequenced was peripheral blood. These receptors were taken from a man between 60 and 75 years old with active COVID-19.

The chain joins TRBV11-1 to TRBJ2-7, with D hard to call. This CDR3 comprises 16 residues. The germline gives CDR1 SGHAT, CDR2 FQDESV (reference sequence). Trimming took 2 bases from V and 0 from J, leaving 14 bases between them. CDR3 in amino acids: CASSLMWAPSSYEQYF. Here the CDR3 DNA reads TGTGCCAGCAGCTTAATGTGGGCGCCAAGCTCCTACGAGCAGTACTTC. The full variable domain, in which reference TRBV11-1 and TRBJ2-7 provide the parts outside the CDR3, is EAEVAQSPRYKITEKSQAVAFWCDPISGHATLYWYRQILGQGPELLVQFQDESVVDDSQLPKDRFSAERLKGVDSTLKIQPAELGDSAMYLCASSLMWAPSSYEQYFGPGTRLTVT.

The V gene is TRBV15, the J gene TRBJ1-2; 11 bases line up with TRBD1. The CDR3 contains 15 residues. V lost 1 base and J lost 4; bases outside the gene matches: 2. Germline V lookup: CDR1 LNHNV, CDR2 YYDKDF (reference sequence). CDR3 DNA: TGTGCCACCAGCAGAGGGACAGGGGGCTTCTATGGCTACACCTTC. This sequence encodes CATSRGTGGFYGYTF. Complete variable domain (other parts from reference TRBV15 and TRBJ1-2): DAMVIQNPRYQVTQFGKPVTLSCSQTLNHNVMYWYQQKSSQAPKLLFHYYDKDFNNEADTPDNFQSRRPNTSFCFLDIRSPGLGDTAMYLCATSRGTGGFYGYTFGSGTRLTVV.

By frequency in the sample, this clone is medium-sized (0.01 to 0.1%). This chain links TRBV7-8 with TRBJ2-7; TRBD2 aligns across 7 bases. Germline CDR1 is SGHVS and CDR2 is FQNEAQ. V lost 4 bases, J lost 12 bases, and 6 bases stayed unmatched. The CDR3 runs 11 residues. The CDR3 is CASSSTSVWYV. The CDR3 DNA follows: TGTGCCAGCAGCTCCACTAGCGTGTGGTACGTC.

The chain has TRBV24-1 and TRBJ2-3, with 16 bases fitting TRBD2. The CDR3 extends over 20 amino acids. The germline V gene encodes CDR1 KGHDR and CDR2 SFDVKD. Trimming cost V 4 bases and J 1 base; bases outside gene matches: 10. This CDR3 is CATSEYSGTSGRAGTDTQYF. The CDR3 bases are TGTGCCACCAGTGAGTACTCCGGGACTAGCGGGAGGGCCGGCACAGATACGCAGTATTTT.

The rearrangement uses TRBV20-1 and TRBJ1-5, with TRBD1 matching 8 bases. There are 15 residues in the CDR3. Trimming at V came to 3 bases and at J to 6 bases, leaving 10 bases not matched to a gene. The germline CDR1 and CDR2 sequences are DFQATT and SNEGSKA (reference sequence). This CDR3 is CSASVQGALGQPQHF. CDR3 coding DNA: TGCAGTGCTAGTGTGCAGGGGGCGTTAGGTCAGCCCCAGCATTTT.

The chain links TRBV25-1 to TRBJ2-7; 10 nucleotides agree with TRBD2. The germline V gene encodes CDR1 MGHDK and CDR2 SYGVNS. V lost 8 bases to trimming and J lost 6 bases; unmatched junction nucleotides: 16. The CDR3 runs 16 residues. CDR3 residues: CASAPRGLAGVVEQYF. The CDR3 DNA reads TGTGCCAGCGCTCCACGGGGGCTAGCGGGAGTTGTCGAGCAGTACTTC.

The J gene is TRBJ1-4, the V gene TRBV19, with D possibly being TRBD1 (6 bases). Between the trimmed V and J ends, which lost 6 bases and 5 bases, there was a span of 13 bases. The CDR3 has 14 amino acids. From germline, CDR1 is LNHDA and CDR2 SQIVND (reference sequence). The CDR3 reads CASSPGTRNEKLFF. In nucleotides, the CDR3 is TGTGCCAGTAGCCCCGGGACAAGAAATGAAAAACTGTTTTTT.

The rearrangement uses TRBV7-9 and TRBJ1-5; TRBD1 agrees at 7 bases. Germline assignment: CDR1 SEHNR and CDR2 FQNEAQ (reference sequence). V lost 1 base, J lost 3 bases, and 3 bases stayed unmatched. This CDR3 contains 15 residues. In DNA, the CDR3 is TGTGCCAGCAGCTTAGGGGACAGTAACAATCAGCCCCAGCATTTT. Translation: CASSLGDSNNQPQHF.

The chain links TRBV9 to TRBJ2-4, with D tentatively TRBD2 (6 bases). V was clipped by 1 base and J by 2 bases, with 10 bases between them. This CDR3 contains 15 residues. Germline V lookup: CDR1 SGDLS, CDR2 YYNGEE. This CDR3 reads CASSVSAGTKNIQYF. As DNA, the CDR3 is TGTGCCAGCAGCGTATCGGCGGGAACCAAAAACATTCAGTACTTC.

This clone was seen only once. The chain has TRBV10-1 and TRBJ2-7; the match to TRBD1 covers 12 bases. This CDR3 has 15 amino acids. With V trimmed by 5 bases and J by 5 bases, 7 bases remained unmatched. Germline CDR1 and CDR2: WNHNN and SYGVQD (reference sequence). DNA for the CDR3: TGCGCCAGCAGTCCGGGACAGGGGGCGCTTGACGAGCAGTACTTC. This codes for CASSPGQGALDEQYF.

This chain joins TRBV18 and TRBJ1-2; unclear D gene. The CDR3 is made up of 13 amino acids. With 1 base removed from V and 8 bases from J, the gap between germline ends came to 11 bases. The germline V gene encodes CDR1 KGHSH and CDR2 LQKENI. CDR3 nucleotide sequence: TGTGCCAGCTCACCACAGGCGGGAAGAGGCTACACCTTC. This gives the protein CASSPQAGRGYTF.

This rearrangement joins TRBV10-3 to TRBJ2-3; tentative D call: TRBD2 (7 bases). The ends were cut back, 8 bases at V and 0 bases at J, with 15 bases in the middle. This CDR3 has 15 residues. The germline V gene encodes CDR1 ENHRY and CDR2 SYGVKD. CDR3 sequence reads: CAIGGRGSSTDTQYF. Written as DNA, the CDR3 is TGTGCCATCGGGGGGCGCGGGAGTAGCACAGATACGCAGTATTTT.

The chain uses TRBV5-6 and TRBJ2-1, with 10 nucleotides matching TRBD2. The germline V gene has CDR1 SGHDT and CDR2 YYEEEE. CDR3 length equals 15 residues. V was clipped by 1 base and J by 5 bases; unmatched bases: 3. The CDR3 reads CASSLLLAGNNEQFF. As DNA, the CDR3 is TGTGCCAGCAGCTTGTTACTAGCGGGAAACAATGAGCAGTTCTTC.

The rearrangement links TRBV19 to TRBJ2-1, with D tentatively TRBD1 (6 bases). V was shortened by 4 bases and J by 4 bases, with 17 bases between the two germline ends. Germline CDR1 is LNHDA and CDR2 is SQIVND (reference sequence). There are 16 residues in the CDR3. The CDR3 DNA sequence: TGTGCCAGTAGTACCGAAGGACAGTCCAAGTACAATGAGCAGTTCTTC. Amino acids: CASSTEGQSKYNEQFF.

The table lists this clone with a few counts. The rearrangement joins TRBV19 to TRBJ2-7, with 7 bases aligning to TRBD2. This CDR3 is built from 12 residues. Germline CDR1 LNHDA, CDR2 SQIVND (reference sequence). After removal of 6 bases from V and 5 bases from J, the junction contained 4 bases not matched to a gene. In DNA form, the CDR3 reads TGTGCCAGTAGCCGAACTAGCGACGAGCAGTACTTC. It encodes CASSRTSDEQYF.

This clone was observed a single time. The gene calls are TRBV14 and TRBJ1-1, with D perhaps TRBD1 (5 bases). With 1 base removed from V and 5 bases from J, the gap between germline ends came to 14 bases. CDR1 is SGHDN and CDR2 is FVKESK in the germline V gene. The length of the CDR3 is 15 residues. CDR3 residues: CASSQVAGGRTEAFF. The CDR3 bases are TGTGCCAGCAGCCAAGTAGCGGGGGGAAGGACTGAAGCTTTCTTT.

This chain connects TRBV10-2 to TRBJ1-1, with 8 bases aligning to TRBD1. This CDR3 spans 14 amino acids. Trimming cost V 7 bases and J 2 bases; bases outside gene matches: 6. Per germline, CDR1 WSHSY and CDR2 SAAADI. CDR3 coding DNA: TGCGCCAGCACTAGAGGACAGGGCAACACTGAAGCTTTCTTT. Protein: CASTRGQGNTEAFF.

The CDR3 bases are TGTGCCAGCAGGGGAGGGGGAAACGAGCAGTTCTTC. As protein: CASRGGGNEQFF. This chain connects TRBV3-1 (or the pseudogene TRBV3-2) to TRBJ2-1, with D maybe TRBD2 (7 bases). The CDR3 runs 12 residues. The germline V and J ends were trimmed by 6 bases and 10 bases, with 13 bases remaining between them. CDR1 and CDR2 from the germline V gene are LGHDT and YNNKEL (reference sequence).

The rearrangement links TRBV6-2 or TRBV6-3 to TRBJ1-4; D remains unclear. V dropped 2 bases and J dropped 8 bases, with 12 bases sitting between them. The CDR3 runs 14 residues. Germline V CDR1 and CDR2: MNHEY, SVGEGT. The CDR3 DNA reads as TGTGCCAGCAGTTACCACAGACCTGAGGAAAAACTGTTTTTT. This gives the protein CASSYHRPEEKLFF.

V gene TRBV19 combines with J gene TRBJ2-1, with 15 bases matching TRBD2. From germline, CDR1 is LNHDA and CDR2 SQIVND (reference sequence). The CDR3 contains 20 residues. With 5 bases clipped from V and 1 base from J, the junction kept 12 bases outside the gene matches. The CDR3 spells CASSFRAGLAGGLSYNEQFF. Written as DNA, the CDR3 is TGTGCCAGTAGTTTTAGGGCGGGACTAGCGGGAGGTTTATCCTACAATGAGCAGTTCTTC.

The CDR3 coding sequence is TGTGCCAGCAGCCCCAGTACGGGGACGCAGTATTTT. It translates to CASSPSTGTQYF. The chain is built from TRBV11-2 and TRBJ2-3; TRBD2 might be the D (5 bases). Trimming removed 5 bases from V and 9 bases from J, with 12 bases in between. Germline loops: CDR1 SGHAT, CDR2 FQNNGV. The CDR3 extends over 12 amino acids.

The rearrangement uses TRBV28 and TRBJ1-1, with 11 bases matching TRBD1. V trimming: 8 bases; J trimming: 5 bases; junction bases outside the gene matches: 1. This CDR3 is 12 amino acids long. Germline assignment: CDR1 MDHEN and CDR2 SYDVKM. For the CDR3, the DNA is TGTGCCAGCGGACAGGGGGCAACTGAAGCTTTCTTT. The encoded protein is CASGQGATEAFF.